These T cell receptor beta chains were read from a single sample in a study of T cell responses to AZD1222 COVID-19 vaccine. Clones were sequenced by immunoSEQ multiplex PCR, and TCRdb holds only the in-frame ones, with some missing. The data show approximately 190,000 clones, with approximately 87% seen just once and about 3% held by the top ten. The sequenced sample was peripheral blood, obtained on day 0 of MenACWY control vaccination. The origin of the receptors is an adult in good health. The CDR3 runs from the conserved cysteine through the conserved F or W. Expanded clones are given a class, and other clones once, few, many or no size at all.

v_call,clone_size,j_call,cdr3_aa
TRBV25-1,once,TRBJ1-1,CASSDLGRGLSNTEAFF
TRBV12-3/TRBV12-4,.,TRBJ1-1,CASSLSSIAEAFF
TRBV7-9,.,TRBJ2-3,CASSSGTTSTDTQYF
TRBV5-1,.,TRBJ2-1,CASSLEATTTYNEQFF
TRBV6-6,.,TRBJ1-2,CASSNGEGPSGGYTF
TRBV15,.,TRBJ2-7,CATSSPPGTGTRSAEQYF
TRBV10-1,.,TRBJ1-3,CASRRQGNVLGNTIYF
TRBV6-5,.,TRBJ1-2,CASSPDGGGGYGYTF
TRBV5-1,.,TRBJ1-2,CASSLVQGGGYTF
TRBV28,.,TRBJ2-3,CASSYTTGTGRSTDTQYF
TRBV30,.,TRBJ1-4,CAWSSRSAEKLFF
TRBV7-2,.,TRBJ1-6,CASSYVGQGNSPLHF
TRBV7-8,once,TRBJ2-2,CASSGAGGTDTGELFF
TRBV3-1/TRBV3-2,.,TRBJ2-7,CASSQAVTEDGNYEQYF
TRBV27,.,TRBJ2-1,CASSSRLAGNYEQFF
TRBV28,.,TRBJ2-7,CASTRGASYEQYF
TRBV27,.,TRBJ1-2,CASSSTGGHGYTF
TRBV5-1,.,TRBJ1-5,CASSLTGGSNSNQPQHF
TRBV6-2/TRBV6-3,.,TRBJ2-7,CASSYSGFKGAYEQYF
TRBV11-2,.,TRBJ2-3,CASSLVQGPDTQYF
TRBV6-5,once,TRBJ2-1,CASSFNSGGAYNEQFF
TRBV30,.,TRBJ2-5,CAWGSGLQETQYF
TRBV6-2/TRBV6-3,.,TRBJ2-7,CASSIGAPQVHEQYF
TRBV14,.,TRBJ2-7,CASSQDRLPYEQYF
TRBV6-5,.,TRBJ1-1,CATQLHQGTEAFF
TRBV6-5,few,TRBJ2-1,CASSINGGDNEQFF
TRBV4-1,.,TRBJ1-5,CASSLDRATGPQHF
TRBV11-1,.,TRBJ2-7,CASSQRREWGEQYF
TRBV28,.,TRBJ2-3,CASSVSNPGTQYF
TRBV12-3/TRBV12-4,.,TRBJ1-1,CASSEGTGTEAFF
TRBV3-1/TRBV3-2,.,TRBJ1-5,CASSLQSNQPQHF
TRBV28,.,TRBJ2-7,CASSLRQAYEQYF
TRBV27,.,TRBJ2-7,CASSSRWSGSVYEQYF
TRBV7-9,.,TRBJ2-7,CASSLAGTKTYEQYF
TRBV7-2,.,TRBJ2-6,CASSITGIAGANVLTF
TRBV27,.,TRBJ2-7,CASSLGLAGVYEQYF
TRBV12-3/TRBV12-4,medium-sized,TRBJ1-1,CASSLGGGTEAFF
TRBV18,.,TRBJ2-2,CASSRRGTPNTGELFF
TRBV4-3,.,TRBJ2-7,CASSQGMDRDYEQYF
TRBV12-3/TRBV12-4,.,TRBJ2-3,CASSAVDTQYF
TRBV28,.,TRBJ1-5,CASSFLVGNQPQHF
TRBV7-2,.,TRBJ1-1,CASSLGGPFPEAFF
TRBV12-3/TRBV12-4,.,TRBJ1-1,CASSFLEYTEAFF